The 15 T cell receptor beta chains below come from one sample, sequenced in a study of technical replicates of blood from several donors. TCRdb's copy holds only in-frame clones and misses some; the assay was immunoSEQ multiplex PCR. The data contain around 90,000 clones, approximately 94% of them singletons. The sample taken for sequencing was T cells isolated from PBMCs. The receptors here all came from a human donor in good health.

CDR3 in DNA: TGTGCCAGCAGCCGCCGGACAGGGCCAGGAAACACCATATATTTT. Encoded protein: CASSRRTGPGNTIYF. This sequence joins TRBV7-9 and TRBJ1-3, with 8 bases fitting TRBD1. J gave up 4 bases and V 5 bases, and 7 bases lay outside the gene matches. The CDR3 is 15 amino acids. Per germline, CDR1 SEHNR and CDR2 FQNEAQ (reference sequence).

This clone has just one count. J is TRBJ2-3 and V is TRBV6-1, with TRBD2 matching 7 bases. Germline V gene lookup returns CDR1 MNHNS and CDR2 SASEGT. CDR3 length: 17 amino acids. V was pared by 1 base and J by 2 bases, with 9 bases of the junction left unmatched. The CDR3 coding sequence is TGTGCCAGCAGTGAAGACCTCTTAGCGGGTCCCACAGATACGCAGTATTTT. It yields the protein CASSEDLLAGPTDTQYF.

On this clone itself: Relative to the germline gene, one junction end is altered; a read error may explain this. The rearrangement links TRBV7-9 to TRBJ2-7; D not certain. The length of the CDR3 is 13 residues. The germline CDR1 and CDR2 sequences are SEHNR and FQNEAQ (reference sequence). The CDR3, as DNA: TGTGCCAGCCGCTTAGGGCAGGACTACGAGCAGTACTTC. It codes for CASRLGQDYEQYF.

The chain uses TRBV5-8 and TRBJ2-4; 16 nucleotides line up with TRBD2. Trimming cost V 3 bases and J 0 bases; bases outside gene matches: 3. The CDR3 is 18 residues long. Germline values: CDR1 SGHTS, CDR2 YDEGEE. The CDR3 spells CASSSGLAGGIAKNIQYF. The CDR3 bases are TGTGCCAGCAGCTCGGGACTAGCGGGGGGGATAGCCAAAAACATTCAGTACTTC. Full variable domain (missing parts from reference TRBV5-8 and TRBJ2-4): EAGVTQSPTHLIKTRGQQATLRCSPISGHTSVYWYQQALGLGLQFLLWYDEGEERNRGNFPPRFSGRQFPNYSSELNVNALELEDSALYLCASSSGLAGGIAKNIQYFGAGTRLSVL.

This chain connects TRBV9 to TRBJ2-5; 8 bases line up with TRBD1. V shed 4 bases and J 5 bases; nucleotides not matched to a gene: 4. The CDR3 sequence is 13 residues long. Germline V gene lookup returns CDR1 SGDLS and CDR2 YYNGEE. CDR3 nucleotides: TGTGCCAGCAGCCGGACAGGGCCGGAGACCCAGTACTTC. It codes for CASSRTGPETQYF.

Here the CDR3 DNA reads TGTGCCAGCAGCGAACAGGACAGGGCCTGGCCCCTCTATGGCTACACCTTC. Translating it yields CASSEQDRAWPLYGYTF. V is TRBV6-1 and J is TRBJ1-2; 8 bases map to TRBD1. The CDR3 sequence is 17 residues long. After removal of 6 bases from V and 4 bases from J, the junction contained 16 bases not matched to a gene. Germline CDR1 MNHNS, CDR2 SASEGT.

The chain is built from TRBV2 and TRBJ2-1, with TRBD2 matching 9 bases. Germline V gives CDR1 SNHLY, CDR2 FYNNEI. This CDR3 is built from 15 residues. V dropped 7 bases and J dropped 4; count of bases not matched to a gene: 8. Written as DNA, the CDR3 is TGTGCCAGCACTTTAGCGGGAGCGCCGTACAATGAGCAGTTCTTC. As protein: CASTLAGAPYNEQFF.

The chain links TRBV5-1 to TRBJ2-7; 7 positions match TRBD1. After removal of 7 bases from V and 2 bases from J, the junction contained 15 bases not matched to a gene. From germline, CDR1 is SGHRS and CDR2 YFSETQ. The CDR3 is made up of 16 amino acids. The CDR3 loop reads CASRNNLDRTPYEQYF. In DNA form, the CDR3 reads TGCGCCAGCCGGAATAACCTGGACAGGACCCCCTACGAGCAGTACTTC.

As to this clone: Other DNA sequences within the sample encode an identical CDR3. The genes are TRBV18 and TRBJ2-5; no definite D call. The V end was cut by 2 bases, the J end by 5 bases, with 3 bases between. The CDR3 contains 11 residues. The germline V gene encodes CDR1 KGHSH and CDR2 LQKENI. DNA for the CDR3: TGTGCCAGCTCACCAGGCGAGACCCAGTACTTC. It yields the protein CASSPGETQYF. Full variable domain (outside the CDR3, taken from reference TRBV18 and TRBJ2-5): NAGVMQNPRHLVRRRGQEARLRCSPMKGHSHVYWYRQLPEEGLKFMVYLQKENIIDESGMPKERFSAEFPKEGPSILRIQQVVRGDSAAYFCASSPGETQYFGPGTRLLVL.

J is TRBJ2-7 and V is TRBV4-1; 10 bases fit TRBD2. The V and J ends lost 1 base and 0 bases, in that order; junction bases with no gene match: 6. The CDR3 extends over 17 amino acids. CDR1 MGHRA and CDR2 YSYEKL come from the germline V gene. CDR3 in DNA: TGCGCCAGCAGCCAAGTCGTTAGCGGGGGGAGCTCCTACGAGCAGTACTTC. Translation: CASSQVVSGGSSYEQYF.

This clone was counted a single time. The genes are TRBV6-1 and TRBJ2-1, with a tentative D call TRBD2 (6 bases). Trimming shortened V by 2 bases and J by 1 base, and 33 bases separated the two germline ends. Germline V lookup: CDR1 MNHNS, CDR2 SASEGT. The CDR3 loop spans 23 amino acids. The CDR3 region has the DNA TGTGCCAGCAGTGAACCCTCCCTCCTTACTTCCGGAGTATTTGGAGGGTCCTACAATGAGCAGTTCTTC. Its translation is CASSEPSLLTSGVFGGSYNEQFF.

CDR3 residues: CASSLRRTGRETQYF. The CDR3 nucleotides are TGTGCCAGCAGTTTACGGAGGACAGGGCGCGAGACCCAGTACTTC. This sequence joins TRBV27 and TRBJ2-5, with 8 bases fitting TRBD1. J gave up 5 bases and V 2 bases, and 7 bases lay outside the gene matches. Per germline, CDR1 MNHEY and CDR2 SMNVEV (reference sequence). CDR3 size: 15 residues.

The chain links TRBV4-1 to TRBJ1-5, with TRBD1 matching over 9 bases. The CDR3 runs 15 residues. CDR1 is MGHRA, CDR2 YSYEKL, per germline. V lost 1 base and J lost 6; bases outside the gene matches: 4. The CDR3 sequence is CASSQARTGVQPQHF. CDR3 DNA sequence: TGCGCCAGCAGCCAAGCGCGGACAGGGGTTCAGCCCCAGCATTTT.

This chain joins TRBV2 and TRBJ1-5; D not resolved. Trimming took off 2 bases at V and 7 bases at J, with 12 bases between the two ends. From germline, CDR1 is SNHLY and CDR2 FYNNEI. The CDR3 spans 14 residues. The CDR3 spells CASSETARLQPQHF. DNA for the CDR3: TGTGCCAGCAGTGAAACGGCCAGGCTACAGCCCCAGCATTTT.

CDR3 protein: CASSLVRGSTEAFF. For the CDR3, the DNA is TGTGCCAGCAGCTTGGTGCGGGGTTCCACTGAAGCTTTCTTT. The chain combines TRBV5-8 with TRBJ1-1; D unresolved. Germline V gene data show CDR1 as SGHTS and CDR2 as YDEGEE. The CDR3 runs to 14 residues. Between the trimmed V and J ends, which lost 0 bases and 4 bases, there was a span of 10 bases.